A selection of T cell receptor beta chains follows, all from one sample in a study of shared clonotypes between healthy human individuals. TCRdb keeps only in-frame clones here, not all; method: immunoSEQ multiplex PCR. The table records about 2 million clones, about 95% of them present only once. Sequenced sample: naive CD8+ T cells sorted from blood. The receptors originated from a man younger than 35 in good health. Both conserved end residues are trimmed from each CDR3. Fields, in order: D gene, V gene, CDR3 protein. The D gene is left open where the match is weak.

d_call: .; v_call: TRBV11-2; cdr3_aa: ASSLVGGPHEQY
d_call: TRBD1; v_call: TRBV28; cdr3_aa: ASSPGGEQY
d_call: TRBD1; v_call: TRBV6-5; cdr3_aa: ASSASKTGFEQY
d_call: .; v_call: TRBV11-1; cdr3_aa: ASSLDLAGPTNEQF
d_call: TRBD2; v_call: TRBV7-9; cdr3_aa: ASSASGRTYEQY
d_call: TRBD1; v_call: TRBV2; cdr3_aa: ASRMTGNNEQF
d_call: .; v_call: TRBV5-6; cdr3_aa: ASSLARGDYGYT
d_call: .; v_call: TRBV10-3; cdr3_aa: AIGVQGSSYEQY
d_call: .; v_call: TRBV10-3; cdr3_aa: AISDDSAYEQY
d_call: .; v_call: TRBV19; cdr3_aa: ASSMTGRETQY
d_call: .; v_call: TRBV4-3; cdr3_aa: ASSQDWASSYEQY
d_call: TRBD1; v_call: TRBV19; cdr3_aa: ASTYFPGGNTEAF
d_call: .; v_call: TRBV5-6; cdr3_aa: ASSLVSVTDTQY
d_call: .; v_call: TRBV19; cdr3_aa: ASSPGSSYEQY
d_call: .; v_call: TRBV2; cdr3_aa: ASIPSNTDTQY
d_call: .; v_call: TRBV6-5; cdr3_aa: ASSYSRIGELF
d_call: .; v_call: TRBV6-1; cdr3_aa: ASSDFGNTEAF
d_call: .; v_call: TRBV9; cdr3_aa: ASSVGSSGANVLT
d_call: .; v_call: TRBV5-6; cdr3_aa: ASSLARVTGELF
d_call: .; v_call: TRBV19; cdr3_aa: ASSIWETGQDTQY
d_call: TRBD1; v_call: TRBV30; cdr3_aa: AWTLGTGGAEQY
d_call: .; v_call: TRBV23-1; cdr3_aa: ASSLRTEVGKNIQY
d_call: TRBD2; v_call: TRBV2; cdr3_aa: ASSALAGGETQY
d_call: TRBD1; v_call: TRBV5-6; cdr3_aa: ASSPMTGGLYNTIY
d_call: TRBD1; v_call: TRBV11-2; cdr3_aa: ASSLDPGTGTYSPLH
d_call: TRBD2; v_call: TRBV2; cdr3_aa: ASSGTSPTYEQY
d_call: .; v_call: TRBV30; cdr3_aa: AWSLGEPNQPQH
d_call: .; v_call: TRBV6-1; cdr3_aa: ASSEGRISGNTIY